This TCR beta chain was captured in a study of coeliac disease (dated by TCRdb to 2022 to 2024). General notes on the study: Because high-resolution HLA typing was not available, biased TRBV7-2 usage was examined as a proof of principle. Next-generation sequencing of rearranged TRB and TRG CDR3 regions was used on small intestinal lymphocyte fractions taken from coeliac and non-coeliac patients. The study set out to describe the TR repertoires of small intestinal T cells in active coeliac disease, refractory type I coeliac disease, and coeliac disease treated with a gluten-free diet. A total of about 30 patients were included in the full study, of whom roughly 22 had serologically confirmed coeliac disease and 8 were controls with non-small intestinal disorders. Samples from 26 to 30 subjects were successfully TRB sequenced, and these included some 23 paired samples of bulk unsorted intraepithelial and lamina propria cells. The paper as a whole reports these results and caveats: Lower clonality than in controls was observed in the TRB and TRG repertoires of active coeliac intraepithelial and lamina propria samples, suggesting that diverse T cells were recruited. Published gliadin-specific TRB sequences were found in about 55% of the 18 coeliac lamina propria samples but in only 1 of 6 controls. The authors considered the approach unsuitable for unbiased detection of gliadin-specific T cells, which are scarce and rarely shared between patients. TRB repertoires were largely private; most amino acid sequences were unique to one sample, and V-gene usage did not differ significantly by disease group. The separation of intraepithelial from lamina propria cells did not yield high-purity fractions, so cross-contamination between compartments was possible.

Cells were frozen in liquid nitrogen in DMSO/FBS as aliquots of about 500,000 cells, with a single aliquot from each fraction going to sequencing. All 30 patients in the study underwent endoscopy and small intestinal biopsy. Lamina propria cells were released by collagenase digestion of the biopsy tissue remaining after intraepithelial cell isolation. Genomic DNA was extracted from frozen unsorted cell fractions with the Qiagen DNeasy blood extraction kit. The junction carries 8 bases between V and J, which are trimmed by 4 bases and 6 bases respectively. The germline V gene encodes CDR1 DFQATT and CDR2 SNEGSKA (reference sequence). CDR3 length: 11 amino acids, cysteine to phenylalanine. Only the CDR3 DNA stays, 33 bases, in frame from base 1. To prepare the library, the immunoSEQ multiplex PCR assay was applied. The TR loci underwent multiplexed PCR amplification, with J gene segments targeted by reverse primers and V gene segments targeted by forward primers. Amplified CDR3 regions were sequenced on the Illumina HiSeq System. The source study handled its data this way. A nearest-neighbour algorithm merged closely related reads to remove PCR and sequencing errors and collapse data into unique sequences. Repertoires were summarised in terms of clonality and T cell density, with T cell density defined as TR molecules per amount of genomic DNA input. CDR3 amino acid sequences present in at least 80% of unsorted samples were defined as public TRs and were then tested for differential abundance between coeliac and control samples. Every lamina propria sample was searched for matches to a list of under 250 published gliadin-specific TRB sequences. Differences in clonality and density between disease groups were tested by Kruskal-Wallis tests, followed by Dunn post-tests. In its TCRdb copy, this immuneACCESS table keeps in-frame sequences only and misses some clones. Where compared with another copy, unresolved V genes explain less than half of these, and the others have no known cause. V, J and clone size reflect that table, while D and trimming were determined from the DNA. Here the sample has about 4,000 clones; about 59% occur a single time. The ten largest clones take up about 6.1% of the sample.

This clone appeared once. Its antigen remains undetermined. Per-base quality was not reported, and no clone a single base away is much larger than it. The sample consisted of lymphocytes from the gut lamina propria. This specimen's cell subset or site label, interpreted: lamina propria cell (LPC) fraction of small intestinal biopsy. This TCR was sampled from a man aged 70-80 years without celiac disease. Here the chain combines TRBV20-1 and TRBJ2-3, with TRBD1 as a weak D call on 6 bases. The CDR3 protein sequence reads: CSATRGDTQYF. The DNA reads TGCAGTGCTACTAGGGGGGATACGCAGTATTTT.